This T cell receptor (beta chain) was identified in a study of identical twins. General study points: Insertion counts were lower in abundant cord blood beta clonotypes, a trend that memory repertoires did not show.

The CDR3 sequence is 14 residues long. The ends were cut back, 6 bases at V and 4 bases at J, with 15 bases in the middle. CDR1 is MGHDK, CDR2 SYGVNS, per germline. Everyone who donated was a healthy Caucasian. A template switching step contributed a universal primer site, while unique molecular identifiers were present in the cDNA. TCRdb recomputed calls from the 5' RACE reads with MiXCR, one row per CDR3 protein. The table lists hundreds of thousands of distinct CDR3 sequences, over 5% of them singletons, with 1.5% to 2% in the top ten. There are a few counts of this clonotype. Its antigen is unknown.

The receptor comes from a man between 18 and 35 years old in good health. The chain combines TRBV25-1 with TRBJ1-1, with D hard to call. The specimen sequenced was naive T cells sorted from blood. The CDR3 here is CASSGPKGRTEAFF. In nucleotides, the CDR3 is TGTGCCAGCAGCGGCCCGAAGGGCCGCACTGAAGCTTTCTTT.